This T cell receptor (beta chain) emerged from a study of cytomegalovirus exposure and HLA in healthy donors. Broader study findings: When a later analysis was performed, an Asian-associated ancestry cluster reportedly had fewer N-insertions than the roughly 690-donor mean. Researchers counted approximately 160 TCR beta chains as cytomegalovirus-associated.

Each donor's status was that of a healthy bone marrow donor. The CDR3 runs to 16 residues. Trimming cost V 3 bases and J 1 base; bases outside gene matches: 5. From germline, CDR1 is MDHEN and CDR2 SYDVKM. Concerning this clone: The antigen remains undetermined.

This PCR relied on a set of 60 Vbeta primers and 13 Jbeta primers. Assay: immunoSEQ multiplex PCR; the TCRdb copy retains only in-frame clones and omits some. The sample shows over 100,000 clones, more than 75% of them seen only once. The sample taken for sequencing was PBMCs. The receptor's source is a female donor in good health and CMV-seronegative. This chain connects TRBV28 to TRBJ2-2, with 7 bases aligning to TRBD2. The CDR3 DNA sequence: TGTGCCAGCAGTTTCGGGGGGACCCAGAACACCGGGGAGCTGTTTTTT. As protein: CASSFGGTQNTGELFF.